This is a list of T cell receptor beta chains from one sample in a study of T-cell memory formation after mild COVID-19. TCRdb reanalysed the 5' RACE reads using MiXCR and keeps one entry per CDR3 protein. The sample lists approximately 260,000 distinct CDR3 sequences, roughly 15% seen once, with 3% to 4.5% in the top ten. Sample: PBMCs or a T cell subset sorted from them (not recorded which). The receptors were sampled from a man aged 18 to 35 who had mild COVID-19 (a few samples of this study predate the infection). Cell type and time point are not known. Each CDR3 is given with its conserved first and last residue. Fields, in order: clone size, D gene, V gene, J gene, CDR3 protein, CDR3 DNA. D genes are given only for firm matches. Rows give clone size only sometimes, using once, few, many, or a class for an expanded clone.

many	TRBD2	TRBV4-3	TRBJ2-1	CASSQSSGGAGEQFF	TGCGCCAGCAGCCAAAGTAGCGGGGGGGCCGGTGAGCAGTTCTTC
few	-	TRBV5-1	TRBJ2-1	CASTYRSGLDEQFF	TGCGCCAGCACCTACCGGTCCGGTCTGGATGAGCAGTTCTTC
-	-	TRBV7-7	TRBJ1-5	CASSLGALNQPQHF	TGTGCCAGCAGCTTAGGCGCCCTAAATCAGCCCCAGCATTTT
-	-	TRBV7-9	TRBJ1-1	CASSPSSPEAFF	TGTGCCAGCAGCCCGAGTAGCCCTGAAGCTTTCTTT
-	-	TRBV7-6	TRBJ1-2	CASSDAVTAYNGYTF	TGTGCCAGCAGCGACGCGGTTACAGCCTATAATGGCTACACCTTC
few	TRBD1	TRBV20-1	TRBJ2-7	CSARAPAQGVYEQYF	TGCAGTGCTAGAGCCCCGGCACAGGGGGTGTACGAGCAGTACTTC
-	TRBD2	TRBV5-6	TRBJ2-5	CASSLKGTPGRETQYF	TGTGCCAGCAGCTTGAAAGGGACGCCCGGGAGGGAGACCCAGTACTTC
few	-	TRBV2	TRBJ2-5	CATKGGRGTQYF	TGTGCCACAAAGGGGGGCCGGGGGACCCAGTACTTC
-	-	TRBV6-1	TRBJ2-5	CASGRDQETQYF	TGTGCCAGCGGCAGAGACCAAGAGACCCAGTACTTC
-	-	TRBV18	TRBJ1-2	CASSPGGVDGLYGYTF	TGTGCCAGCTCCCCTGGCGGAGTGGACGGTCTCTATGGCTACACCTTC
few	-	TRBV25-1	TRBJ2-2	CASAPTTAGELFF	TGTGCCAGCGCTCCAACGACGGCCGGGGAGCTGTTTTTT
many	-	TRBV5-6	TRBJ1-5	CASSKTSGSNQPQHF	TGTGCCAGCAGTAAGACCTCTGGAAGCAATCAGCCCCAGCATTTT
-	TRBD1	TRBV10-3	TRBJ1-1	CAISLGTGGDTEAFF	TGTGCCATCAGCCTCGGGACAGGGGGGGACACTGAAGCTTTCTTT
few	-	TRBV4-1	TRBJ2-6	CASSTGTRYFLSGANVLTF	TGCGCCAGCAGCACCGGGACAAGATATTTTCTCTCTGGGGCCAACGTCCTGACTTTC
-	-	TRBV6-5	TRBJ1-1	CASSYGGANTEAFF	TGTGCCAGCAGTTACGGTGGGGCGAACACTGAAGCTTTCTTT
-	-	TRBV2	TRBJ1-6	CASSESDSEYSPLHF	TGTGCCAGCAGTGAGTCGGACAGCGAATATTCACCCCTCCACTTT
-	-	TRBV12-3/TRBV12-4	TRBJ1-6	CASRPDGRSTPLHF	TGTGCCAGCAGACCAGACGGACGGAGTACACCCCTCCACTTT
-	TRBD1	TRBV4-2	TRBJ1-1	CASSQRRTGSTEAFF	TGTGCCAGCAGCCAACGCCGGACAGGGAGCACTGAAGCTTTCTTT
-	-	TRBV5-6	TRBJ1-1	CASSLDRAANTEAFF	TGTGCCAGCAGCTTGGACCGGGCCGCGAACACTGAAGCTTTCTTT
few	-	TRBV5-1	TRBJ1-2	CASSPGGILRGYTF	TGCGCCAGCAGCCCTGGGGGGATCCTGAGGGGCTACACCTTC
-	-	TRBV20-1	TRBJ1-1	CSAGTGSLNTEAFF	TGCAGTGCAGGTACAGGGAGTCTGAACACTGAAGCTTTCTTT
-	-	TRBV5-1	TRBJ2-1	CASSGGAPSYNEQFF	TGCGCCAGCAGTGGGGGAGCGCCCTCCTACAATGAGCAGTTCTTC
many	-	TRBV18	TRBJ2-1	CASSPQETGAEQFF	TGTGCCAGCTCACCACAGGAGACTGGCGCCGAGCAGTTCTTC
few	-	TRBV5-1	TRBJ2-1	CASSLDHEQFF	TGCGCCAGCAGCTTGGACCATGAGCAGTTCTTC
-	TRBD1	TRBV11-2	TRBJ2-1	CASSKRQGPVNAQFF	TGTGCCAGCAGCAAAAGACAGGGCCCGGTCAATGCGCAGTTCTTC
few	-	TRBV12-3/TRBV12-4	TRBJ1-2	CASSAAGTGGYTF	TGTGCCAGCAGCGCAGCCGGGACCGGTGGCTACACCTTC
-	TRBD1	TRBV5-1	TRBJ2-3	CASSQGQAATDTQYF	TGCGCCAGCAGCCAGGGACAGGCGGCTACAGATACGCAGTATTTT
once	-	TRBV3-1	TRBJ1-1	CASSRREGGAFF	TGTGCCAGCAGCCGGAGGGAGGGGGGAGCTTTCTTT
few	-	TRBV5-1	TRBJ2-1	CASSLDRSADEQFF	TGCGCCAGCAGCTTGGACAGGTCCGCCGATGAGCAGTTCTTC
few	TRBD1	TRBV25-1	TRBJ2-7	CASSEYGDRDEQYF	TGTGCCAGCAGTGAATATGGGGACAGGGACGAGCAGTACTTC
-	-	TRBV19	TRBJ1-3	CASSPPGVDSGNTIYF	TGTGCCAGTAGCCCCCCGGGGGTGGACTCTGGAAACACCATATATTTT
few	-	TRBV5-1	TRBJ1-4	CASSLVEGTNEKLFF	TGCGCCAGCAGCTTGGTGGAGGGAACTAATGAAAAACTGTTTTTT
-	TRBD1	TRBV7-9	TRBJ1-2	CASSTIGTGRYGYTF	TGTGCCAGCAGCACAATAGGGACAGGCCGCTATGGCTACACCTTC
-	TRBD2	TRBV20-1	TRBJ2-3	CSASRLAGGPRSEGPDTQYF	TGCAGTGCTAGCCGCCTAGCGGGGGGGCCTAGGAGCGAGGGCCCAGATACGCAGTATTTT
-	-	TRBV7-2	TRBJ2-5	CASSPRSAKETQYF	TGTGCCAGCAGTCCCCGTTCCGCCAAAGAGACCCAGTACTTC
few	TRBD1	TRBV5-6	TRBJ2-5	CASSSYRGQETQYF	TGTGCCAGCAGCTCATACAGGGGGCAAGAGACCCAGTACTTC
few	TRBD2	TRBV7-8	TRBJ2-1	CASSGRGGDKEFF	TGTGCCAGCAGCGGTCGCGGGGGGGACAAAGAATTCTTC
-	TRBD2	TRBV6-5	TRBJ2-2	CASSWTSGYTGELFF	TGTGCCAGCAGTTGGACTAGCGGATACACCGGGGAGCTGTTTTTT
once	TRBD1	TRBV5-1	TRBJ1-4	CASSSGLRGRNEKLFF	TGCGCCAGCAGCTCCGGCCTCAGGGGGAGGAATGAAAAACTGTTTTTT
-	-	TRBV6-2/TRBV6-3	TRBJ2-3	CASSNPRATQYF	TGTGCCAGCAGTAATCCGAGGGCAACGCAGTATTTT